The TCR beta chain under discussion was sequenced for a study of blood T cell repertoires in COVID-19. Study-wide background: Sample material is recorded as cDNA or gDNA derived from T cells, B-cell-depleted T cells, or PBMCs.

The CDR3 runs 11 residues. Germline V lookup: CDR1 SGHDT, CDR2 YYEEEE. V was cut by 0 bases and J by 10 bases, with 5 bases left in between. This clone was seen a few times. Libraries were prepared by immunoSEQ multiplex PCR; TCRdb keeps only in-frame clonotypes and omits some of them. Seen here are fewer than 60,000 clones, roughly 83% observed once, and the top ten hold around 25%. The origin of this receptor is a woman aged 80 or over with acute or convalescent COVID-19. The sample consisted of peripheral blood. V is TRBV5-6 and J is TRBJ2-1; D gene unclear. DNA for the CDR3: TGTGCCAGCAGCTTGGGAGGCGAGCAGTTCTTC. It encodes CASSLGGEQFF.